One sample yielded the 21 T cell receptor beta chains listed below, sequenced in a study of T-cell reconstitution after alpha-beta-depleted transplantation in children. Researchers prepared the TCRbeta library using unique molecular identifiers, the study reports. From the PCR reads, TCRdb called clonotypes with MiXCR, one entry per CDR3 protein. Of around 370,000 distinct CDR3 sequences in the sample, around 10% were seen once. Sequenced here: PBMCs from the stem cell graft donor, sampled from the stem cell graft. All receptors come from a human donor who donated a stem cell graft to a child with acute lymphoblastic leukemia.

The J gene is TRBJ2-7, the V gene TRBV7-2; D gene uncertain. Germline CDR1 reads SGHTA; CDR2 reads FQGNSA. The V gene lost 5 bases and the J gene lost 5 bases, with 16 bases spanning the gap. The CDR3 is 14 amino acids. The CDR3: CASSPLTQSHEQYF. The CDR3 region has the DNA TGTGCCAGCAGCCCCCTGACGCAATCCCACGAGCAGTACTTC.

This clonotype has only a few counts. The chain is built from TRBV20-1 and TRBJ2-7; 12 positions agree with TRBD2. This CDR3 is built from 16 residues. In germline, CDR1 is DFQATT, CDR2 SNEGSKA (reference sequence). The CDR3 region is CSALPRTSGVTYEQYF. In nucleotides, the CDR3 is TGCAGCGCTCTCCCGCGGACTAGCGGGGTCACCTACGAGCAGTACTTC.

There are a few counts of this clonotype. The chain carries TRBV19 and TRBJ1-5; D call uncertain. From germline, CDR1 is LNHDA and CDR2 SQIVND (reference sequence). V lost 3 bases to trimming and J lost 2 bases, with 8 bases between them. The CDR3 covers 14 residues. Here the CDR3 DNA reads TGTGCCAGTAGTATGGGATGGGGCAATCAGCCCCAGCATTTT. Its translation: CASSMGWGNQPQHF.

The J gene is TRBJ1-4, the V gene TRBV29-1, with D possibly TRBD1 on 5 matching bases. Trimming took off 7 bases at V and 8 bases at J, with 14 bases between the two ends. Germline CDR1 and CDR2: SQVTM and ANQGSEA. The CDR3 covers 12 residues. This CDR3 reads CSAAHRTEKLFF. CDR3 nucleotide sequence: TGCAGCGCCGCCCACAGGACGGAAAAACTGTTTTTT.

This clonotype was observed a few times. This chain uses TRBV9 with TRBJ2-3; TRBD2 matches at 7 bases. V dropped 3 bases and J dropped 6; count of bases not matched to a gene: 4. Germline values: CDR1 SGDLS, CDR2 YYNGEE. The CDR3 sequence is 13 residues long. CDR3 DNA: TGTGCCAGCAGCGGCGGGAGTGGGGATACGCAGTATTTT. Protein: CASSGGSGDTQYF. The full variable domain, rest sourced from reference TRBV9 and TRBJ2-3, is DSGVTQTPKHLITATGQRVTLRCSPRSGDLSVYWYQQSLDQGLQFLIQYYNGEERAKGNILERFSAQQFPDLHSELNLSSLELGDSALYFCASSGGSGDTQYFGPGTRLTVL.

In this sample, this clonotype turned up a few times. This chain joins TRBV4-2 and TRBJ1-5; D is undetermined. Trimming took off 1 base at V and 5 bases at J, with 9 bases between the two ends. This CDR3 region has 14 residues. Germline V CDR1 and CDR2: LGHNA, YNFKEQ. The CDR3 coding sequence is TGTGCCAGCAGCCAAGGGGGTTTGGATCAGCCCCAGCATTTT. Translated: CASSQGGLDQPQHF.

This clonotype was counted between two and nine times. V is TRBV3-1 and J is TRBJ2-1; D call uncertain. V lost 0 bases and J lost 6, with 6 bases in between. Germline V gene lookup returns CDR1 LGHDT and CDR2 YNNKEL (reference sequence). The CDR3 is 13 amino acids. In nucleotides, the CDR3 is TGTGCCAGCAGCCAAGACCTAGTCAATGAGCAGTTCTTC. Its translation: CASSQDLVNEQFF.

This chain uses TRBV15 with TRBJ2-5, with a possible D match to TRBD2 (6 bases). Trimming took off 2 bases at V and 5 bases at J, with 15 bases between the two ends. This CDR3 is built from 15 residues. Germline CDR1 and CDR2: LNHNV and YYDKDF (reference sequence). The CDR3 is CATSRQRRGVETQYF. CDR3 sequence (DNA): TGTGCCACCAGCAGACAACGGAGGGGTGTGGAGACCCAGTACTTC.

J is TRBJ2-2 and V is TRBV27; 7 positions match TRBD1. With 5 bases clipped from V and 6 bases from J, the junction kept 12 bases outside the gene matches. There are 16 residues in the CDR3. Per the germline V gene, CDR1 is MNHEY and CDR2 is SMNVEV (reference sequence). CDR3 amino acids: CASSVLGTVPPGELFF. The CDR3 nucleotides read TGTGCCAGCAGTGTCCTTGGGACAGTCCCCCCCGGGGAGCTGTTTTTT.

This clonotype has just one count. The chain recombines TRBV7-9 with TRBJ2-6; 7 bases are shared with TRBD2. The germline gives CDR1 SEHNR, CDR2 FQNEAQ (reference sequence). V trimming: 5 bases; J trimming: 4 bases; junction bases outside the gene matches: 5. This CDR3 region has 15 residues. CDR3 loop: CASSRSGTGANVLTF. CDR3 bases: TGTGCCAGCAGCCGGAGCGGGACCGGGGCCAACGTCCTGACTTTC.

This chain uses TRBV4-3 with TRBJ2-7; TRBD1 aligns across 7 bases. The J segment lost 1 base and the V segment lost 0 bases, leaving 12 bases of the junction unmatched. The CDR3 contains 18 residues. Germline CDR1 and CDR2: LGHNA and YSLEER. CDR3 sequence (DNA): TGCGCCAGCAGCCAAGACCAAACCGGGACAGCCCTTTCCTACGAGCAGTACTTC. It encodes CASSQDQTGTALSYEQYF.

CDR3 amino acids: CASSLGTGADGYTF. The DNA of the CDR3 is TGTGCCAGCAGCTTAGGGACAGGGGCCGATGGCTACACCTTC. The rearrangement uses TRBV5-5 and TRBJ1-2; 10 bases are a match to TRBD1. The germline CDR1 and CDR2 sequences are SGHKS and YYEKEE (reference sequence). Unmatched junction bases numbered 4, after V lost 2 bases and J lost 6 bases. This CDR3 has 14 residues.

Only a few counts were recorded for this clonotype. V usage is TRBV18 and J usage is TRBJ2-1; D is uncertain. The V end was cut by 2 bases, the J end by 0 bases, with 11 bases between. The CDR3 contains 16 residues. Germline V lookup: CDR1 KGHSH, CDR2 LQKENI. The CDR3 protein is CASSPADPSSYNEQFF. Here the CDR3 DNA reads TGTGCCAGCTCACCAGCAGACCCGAGCTCCTACAATGAGCAGTTCTTC.

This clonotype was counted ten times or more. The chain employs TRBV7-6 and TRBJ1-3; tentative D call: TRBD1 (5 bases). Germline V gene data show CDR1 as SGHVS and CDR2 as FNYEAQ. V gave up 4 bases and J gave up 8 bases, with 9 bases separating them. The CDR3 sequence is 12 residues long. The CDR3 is CASSSSGDTIYF. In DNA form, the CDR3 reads TGTGCCAGCAGCTCCTCGGGGGACACCATATATTTT.

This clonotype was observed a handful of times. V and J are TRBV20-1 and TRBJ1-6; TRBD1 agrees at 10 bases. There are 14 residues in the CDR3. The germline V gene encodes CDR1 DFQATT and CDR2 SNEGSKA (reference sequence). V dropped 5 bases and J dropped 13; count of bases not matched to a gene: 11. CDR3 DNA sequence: TGCAGTGCTGGACAGGGGGTCGCCACGGCCCCCCTCCACTTT. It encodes CSAGQGVATAPLHF.

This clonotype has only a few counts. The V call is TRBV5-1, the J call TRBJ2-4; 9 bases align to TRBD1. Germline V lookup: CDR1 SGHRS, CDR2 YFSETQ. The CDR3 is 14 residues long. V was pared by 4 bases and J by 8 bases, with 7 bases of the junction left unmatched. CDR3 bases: TGCGCCAGCAGCGCCCGGACAGGGGCTGACATTCAGTACTTC. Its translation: CASSARTGADIQYF.

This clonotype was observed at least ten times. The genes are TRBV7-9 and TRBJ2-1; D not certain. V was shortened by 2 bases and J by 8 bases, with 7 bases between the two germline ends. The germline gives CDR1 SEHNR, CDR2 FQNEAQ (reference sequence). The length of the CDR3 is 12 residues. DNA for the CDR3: TGTGCCAGCAGCTTAATCTCTTATGAGCAGTTCTTC. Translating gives CASSLISYEQFF.

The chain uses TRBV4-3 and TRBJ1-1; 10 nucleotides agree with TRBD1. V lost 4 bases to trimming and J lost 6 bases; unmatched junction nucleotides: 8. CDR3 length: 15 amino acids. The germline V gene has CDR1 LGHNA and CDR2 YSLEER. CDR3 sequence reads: CASSPGTGAPSEAFF. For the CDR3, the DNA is TGCGCCAGCAGCCCCGGGACAGGGGCCCCCTCTGAAGCTTTCTTT.

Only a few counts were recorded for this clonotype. The CDR3 loop is CASSFPDSSYEQYF. The CDR3 DNA follows: TGTGCCAGCAGCTTCCCCGACAGCTCCTACGAGCAGTACTTC. The rearrangement uses TRBV7-2 and TRBJ2-7; a possible D gene is TRBD1 (5 bases). Germline CDR1 reads SGHTA; CDR2 reads FQGNSA. CDR3 size: 14 residues. The V and J ends lost 3 bases and 0 bases respectively, with 9 bases between them.

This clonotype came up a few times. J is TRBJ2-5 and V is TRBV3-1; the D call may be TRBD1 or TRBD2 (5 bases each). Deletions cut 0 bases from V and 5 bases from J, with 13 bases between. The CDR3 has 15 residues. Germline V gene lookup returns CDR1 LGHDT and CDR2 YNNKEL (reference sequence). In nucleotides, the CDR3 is TGTGCCAGCAGCCAAGAGTACCCCGGGGCGGAGACCCAGTACTTC. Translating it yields CASSQEYPGAETQYF.

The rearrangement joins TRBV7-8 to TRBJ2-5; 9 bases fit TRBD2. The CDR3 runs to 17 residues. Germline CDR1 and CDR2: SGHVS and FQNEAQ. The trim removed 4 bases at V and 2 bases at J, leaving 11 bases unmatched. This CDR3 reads CASSSPLAGGPQETQYF. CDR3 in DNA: TGTGCCAGCAGCTCCCCCTTGGCGGGAGGGCCACAAGAGACCCAGTACTTC.